What follows are 2 T cell receptor beta chains derived from one specimen sequenced in a study of blood T cell repertoires in COVID-19. Produced via immunoSEQ multiplex PCR; TCRdb's table is partial and in-frame only. The sample includes 150,000 to 200,000 clones, around nine tenths seen only once; the top ten take about an eighth. Sequenced sample: peripheral blood. The source of these receptors is a woman aged 70-85 years with COVID-19, enrolled during active disease.

This clone has only a few counts. The chain employs TRBV3-1 (or the pseudogene TRBV3-2) and TRBJ1-6, with D unclear. The CDR3 has 13 residues. CDR1 is LGHDT, CDR2 YNNKEL, per germline (reference sequence). Deletions cut 0 bases from V and 11 bases from J, with 8 bases between. The CDR3 bases are TGTGCCAGCAGCCAAGAGGGGAGAACACCCCTCCACTTT. It codes for CASSQEGRTPLHF.

V is TRBV7-2 and J is TRBJ2-2; 11 bases align to TRBD2. CDR3 size: 16 residues. V lost 11 bases to trimming and J lost 7 bases; unmatched junction nucleotides: 15. In germline, CDR1 is SGHTA, CDR2 FQGNSA. The CDR3 here is CAAVLAGVTVGGELFF. The CDR3 DNA reads TGTGCCGCGGTACTAGCGGGAGTGACGGTCGGCGGGGAGCTGTTTTTT.